Below are 23 T cell receptor beta chains sequenced from a single sample in a study of T cell responses to AZD1222 COVID-19 vaccine. The assay was immunoSEQ multiplex PCR, and TCRdb's table has in-frame clones only and misses some. The sample consists of about 55,000 clones, 65% to 85% of them appearing once. Material: peripheral blood, obtained on day 0 of AZD1222 vaccination. The receptors come from an adult in good health.

The chain links TRBV6-1 to TRBJ1-2; a possible D gene is TRBD1 (6 bases). V was clipped by 1 base and J by 3 bases, with 12 bases between them. The CDR3 spans 15 residues. The V gene's germline CDR1 is MNHNS and CDR2 SASEGT. The CDR3 sequence: CASSEVETGYYGYTF. The CDR3 DNA reads TGTGCCAGCAGTGAAGTAGAGACAGGCTACTATGGCTACACCTTC.

For the CDR3, the DNA is TGTGCCTGGACCGTAACTAACACCGGGGAGCTGTTTTTT. Translation gives CAWTVTNTGELFF. The V gene is TRBV30, the J gene TRBJ2-2, with unresolved D. This CDR3 region has 13 residues. V gave up 4 bases and J gave up 2 bases, with 8 bases separating them. Germline assignment: CDR1 GTSNPN and CDR2 SVGIG (reference sequence).

The rearrangement joins TRBV5-8 to TRBJ1-5; D is perhaps TRBD1 (6 bases). V was shortened by 4 bases and J by 7 bases, with 18 bases between the two germline ends. The CDR3 sequence is 15 residues long. Germline V lookup: CDR1 SGHTS, CDR2 YDEGEE. The CDR3 DNA reads TGTGCCAGCAGCATTGGAACAGGGCAGGGGCAGCCCCAGCATTTT. Its translation: CASSIGTGQGQPQHF.

The count of this clone is one. This chain uses TRBV14 with TRBJ2-7; D is unclear. This CDR3 has 12 residues. CDR1 is SGHDN and CDR2 is FVKESK in the germline V gene. V was trimmed by 2 bases and J by 2 bases, leaving 4 bases between them. CDR3: CASSQKPYEQYF. Here the CDR3 DNA reads TGTGCCAGCAGCCAAAAACCCTACGAGCAGTACTTC. Looking up the rest from reference TRBV14 and TRBJ2-7 gives the full variable domain: EAGVTQFPSHSVIEKGQTVTLRCDPISGHDNLYWYRRVMGKEIKFLLHFVKESKQDESGMPNNRFLAERTGGTYSTLKVQPAELEDSGVYFCASSQKPYEQYFGPGTRLTVT.

J is TRBJ1-5 and V is TRBV5-6, with 9 bases that match TRBD1. The CDR3 sequence is 14 residues long. The V gene's germline CDR1 is SGHDT and CDR2 YYEEEE. V lost 4 bases to trimming and J lost 6 bases; unmatched junction nucleotides: 5. The CDR3 loop is CASSLQGAGQPQHF. The CDR3 DNA follows: TGTGCCAGCAGCCTACAGGGGGCAGGTCAGCCCCAGCATTTT.

V is TRBV10-1 and J is TRBJ1-1, with D tentatively TRBD1 (6 bases). Between the trimmed V and J ends, which lost 0 bases and 7 bases, there was a span of 6 bases. Per germline, CDR1 WNHNN and CDR2 SYGVQD (reference sequence). This CDR3 has 12 residues. The CDR3 sequence: CASSESDSEAFF. CDR3 in DNA: TGCGCCAGCAGTGAGTCGGACAGTGAAGCTTTCTTT.

The V and J genes are TRBV7-2 and TRBJ1-1; D unresolved. The CDR3 loop spans 14 amino acids. CDR1 SGHTA and CDR2 FQGNSA come from the germline V gene. Trimming took 2 bases from V and 1 from J, leaving 8 bases between them. The CDR3 region is CASSLLRANTEAFF. In DNA, the CDR3 is TGTGCCAGCAGCTTACTCAGAGCGAACACTGAAGCTTTCTTT.

This clone was picked up one time. The rearrangement joins TRBV28 to TRBJ2-7, with D unclear. This CDR3 spans 14 amino acids. The V gene lost 3 bases and the J gene lost 2 bases, with 11 bases spanning the gap. Looked up from germline, CDR1 is MDHEN and CDR2 is SYDVKM. Here the CDR3 reads CASSFQDGPYEQYF. CDR3 DNA sequence: TGTGCCAGCAGTTTCCAGGACGGCCCCTACGAGCAGTACTTC.

The chain has TRBV4-1 and TRBJ1-4; no reliable D call. Trimming cost V 1 base and J 11 bases, with 11 bases left between them. This CDR3 is built from 13 residues. Germline CDR1 is MGHRA and CDR2 is YSYEKL. The CDR3 sequence is CASSQVVREKLFF. For the CDR3, the DNA is TGCGCCAGCAGCCAAGTGGTTAGGGAGAAACTGTTTTTT.

The V and J genes are TRBV3-1 (or the pseudogene TRBV3-2) and TRBJ1-6; no clear D gene. Trimming removed 4 bases at V and 0 bases at J, with 19 bases between. The germline V gene has CDR1 LGHDT and CDR2 YNNKEL (reference sequence). The CDR3 consists of 19 residues. The CDR3 spells CASSPPPGSSSSYNSPLHF. The CDR3, as DNA: TGTGCCAGCAGCCCACCCCCGGGGAGCTCTAGCTCCTATAATTCACCCCTCCACTTT.

V usage is TRBV7-9 and J usage is TRBJ1-1; 9 nucleotides line up with TRBD1. The J segment lost 5 bases and the V segment lost 4 bases, leaving 5 bases of the junction unmatched. Germline values: CDR1 SEHNR, CDR2 FQNEAQ (reference sequence). The CDR3 totals 14 residues. The CDR3 protein is CASSSSGQGTEAFF. CDR3 in DNA: TGTGCCAGCAGCTCTTCGGGACAGGGTACTGAAGCTTTCTTT.

The count of this clone is one. The chain uses TRBV5-1 and TRBJ2-1; no clear D. Germline V gene data show CDR1 as SGHRS and CDR2 as YFSETQ. This CDR3 contains 13 residues. The germline V and J ends were trimmed by 0 bases and 4 bases, with 5 bases remaining between them. As DNA, the CDR3 is TGCGCCAGCAGCTTGGACAGTTACAATGAGCAGTTCTTC. It encodes CASSLDSYNEQFF.

The V and J genes are TRBV29-1 and TRBJ2-7; tentative D call: TRBD1 (6 bases). Looked up from germline, CDR1 is SQVTM and CDR2 is ANQGSEA. The CDR3 is made up of 11 amino acids. Trimming removed 6 bases from V and 4 bases from J, with 10 bases in between. The CDR3 spells CSVIRGYEQYF. The CDR3 DNA is TGCAGCGTAATTAGGGGGTACGAGCAGTACTTC.

This clone was detected a few times. The chain uses TRBV6-5 and TRBJ2-2; 7 positions agree with TRBD1. Germline values: CDR1 MNHEY, CDR2 SVGAGI. The CDR3 sequence is 15 residues long. V lost 9 bases, J lost 4 bases, and 11 bases stayed unmatched. CDR3 sequence reads: CASKQGWSGTGELFF. CDR3 DNA: TGTGCCAGTAAACAGGGGTGGAGTGGCACCGGGGAGCTGTTTTTT.

CDR3 sequence: CASSLAGSGRAGNTIYF. The CDR3 region has the DNA TGTGCCAGCAGCTTGGCGGGGTCGGGACGGGCTGGAAACACCATATATTTT. This chain connects TRBV5-4 to TRBJ1-3; D possibly corresponds to TRBD1 (5 bases). The CDR3 sequence is 17 residues long. The germline gives CDR1 SGHNT, CDR2 YYREEE (reference sequence). V lost 0 bases and J 2 bases, leaving 15 bases between the germline ends. The full variable domain, rest sourced from reference TRBV5-4 and TRBJ1-3, is ETGVTQSPTHLIKTRGQQVTLRCSSQSGHNTVSWYQQALGQGPQFIFQYYREEENGRGNFPPRFSGLQFPNYSSELNVNALELDDSALYLCASSLAGSGRAGNTIYFGEGSWLTVV.

This clone was counted between two and nine times. This rearrangement joins TRBV5-6 to TRBJ2-5, with 8 nucleotides matching TRBD2. The germline gives CDR1 SGHDT, CDR2 YYEEEE. Trimming cost V 4 bases and J 5 bases; bases outside gene matches: 13. CDR3 length: 16 residues. This chain's CDR3 is CASSGLRRGRRETQYF. DNA of the CDR3: TGTGCCAGCAGCGGCTTAAGGCGCGGGAGGCGGGAGACCCAGTACTTC.

The rearrangement uses TRBV7-2 and TRBJ2-7; D possibly uses TRBD1 or TRBD2 (7 bases each). V was trimmed by 1 base and J by 7 bases, leaving 14 bases between them. CDR1 SGHTA and CDR2 FQGNSA come from the germline V gene. The CDR3 is 14 residues long. The CDR3 DNA follows: TGTGCCAGCAGCTTAGGCGGGGAGGGACAGGAGCAGTACTTC. Protein product: CASSLGGEGQEQYF.

This clone occurred a few times. The V and J genes are TRBV27 and TRBJ1-2; D is ambiguous. This CDR3 is built from 13 residues. The germline V and J ends were trimmed by 3 bases and 8 bases, with 13 bases remaining between them. The germline CDR1 and CDR2 sequences are MNHEY and SMNVEV (reference sequence). The CDR3 coding sequence is TGTGCCAGCAGTTTCGGCAGGTACGGCGGCTACACCTTC. Its protein is CASSFGRYGGYTF.

The chain has TRBV11-2 and TRBJ2-6; TRBD1 matches at 8 bases. Trimming cost V 5 bases and J 4 bases; bases outside gene matches: 16. CDR3 length: 19 amino acids. Germline CDR1 and CDR2: SGHAT and FQNNGV. Here the CDR3 DNA reads TGTGCCAGCAGCAAACCCCGGTGGACAGGGTCTGAAGGGGCCAACGTCCTGACTTTC. Its translation is CASSKPRWTGSEGANVLTF.

This clone turned up a few times. The chain carries TRBV5-4 and TRBJ1-1; unclear D gene. This CDR3 is built from 13 residues. Trimming left V 4 bases short and J 4 bases short, with 11 bases between. Per the germline V gene, CDR1 is SGHNT and CDR2 is YYREEE (reference sequence). CDR3 protein: CASSLERVTEAFF. The DNA for the CDR3 is TGTGCCAGCAGCCTGGAGAGGGTCACTGAAGCTTTCTTT.

The chain uses TRBV29-1 and TRBJ2-7, with 13 bases aligning to TRBD2. CDR3 size: 12 residues. V lost 7 bases to trimming and J lost 4 bases; unmatched junction nucleotides: 1. CDR1 SQVTM and CDR2 ANQGSEA come from the germline V gene. CDR3 protein: CSATSGRYEQYF. As DNA, the CDR3 is TGCAGCGCGACTAGCGGGAGGTACGAGCAGTACTTC.

The CDR3 coding sequence is TGTGCCACCAGCGATACAGGGTTTAGCTATGGCTACACCTTC. This sequence encodes CATSDTGFSYGYTF. The gene calls are TRBV24-1 and TRBJ1-2; TRBD1 is a possible D gene (6 bases). The CDR3 loop spans 14 amino acids. CDR1 is KGHDR, CDR2 SFDVKD, per germline. The ends were cut back, 7 bases at V and 4 bases at J, with 15 bases in the middle.

The J gene is TRBJ2-1, the V gene TRBV18, with 7 bases identical to TRBD2. Germline CDR1 KGHSH, CDR2 LQKENI. V lost 3 bases and J lost 1; bases outside the gene matches: 3. The CDR3 sequence is 15 residues long. CDR3 bases: TGTGCCAGCTCACCTGGACTAGAGTCCTACAATGAGCAGTTCTTC. Residues: CASSPGLESYNEQFF.